This TCR beta chain was observed in a study of T cells after yellow fever vaccination. TCR cDNA was made by 5'RACE template switching, adding a universal primer site and UMIs. TCRdb called the 5' RACE reads again in MiXCR, with one record for every CDR3 protein. In the table there are some 300,000 distinct CDR3 sequences, roughly 8.3% of which are singletons. Study-wide results and limits: Most primary-vaccination clones recurred post-booster (roughly 97% CD4, roughly 87% CD8). Repertoires obtained by FACS sorting could include abundant clonotypes that entered as contaminants from the bulk population.

About this clonotype: The antigen is unknown.

The V gene's germline CDR1 is MNHEY and CDR2 SVGEGT. CDR3 size: 16 residues. The V end was cut by 1 base, the J end by 5 bases, with 14 bases between. The rearrangement uses TRBV6-2 or TRBV6-3 and TRBJ2-2; either TRBD1 or TRBD2 may supply D (5 bases each). The sample was PBMCs, taken about 49 days after the first yellow fever vaccination. The clonotype comes from a man between 18 and 29 years old who received the YFV17D yellow fever vaccine. The CDR3 here is CASSYWDPTSTGELFF. As DNA, the CDR3 is TGTGCCAGCAGTTACTGGGACCCGACAAGTACCGGGGAGCTGTTTTTT.